The 27 T cell receptor beta chains reported below all come from one sample, sequenced in a study of blood T cells in healthy people across ages. A second PCR of roughly 7 to 11 cycles used a sample-barcoded 5' primer and a J-beta primer mix. One entry per CDR3 protein results from TCRdb running MiXCR on the 5' RACE reads. The table shows around 1,500,000 distinct CDR3 sequences, with around two fifths occurring only once. The sequenced material came from blood. The receptors derive from a young woman in good health.

This clonotype was seen a few times. The chain employs TRBV29-1 and TRBJ2-1; D uncertain. Germline V gene lookup returns CDR1 SQVTM and CDR2 ANQGSEA. The CDR3 extends over 13 amino acids. Trimming left V 4 bases short and J 6 bases short, with 13 bases between. CDR3 region: CSVASRIRNEQFF. The CDR3 DNA is TGCAGCGTTGCCTCCAGAATCCGCAATGAGCAGTTCTTC.

The chain carries TRBV10-3 and TRBJ2-7, with 11 bases that match TRBD2. This CDR3 is 15 amino acids long. Germline lookup yields CDR1 ENHRY and CDR2 SYGVKD. Trimming took 6 bases from V and 1 from J; bases not matched to a gene: 5. CDR3 bases: TGTGCCATCAGAGGGGGGACTAGCGGATCCTACGAGCAGTACTTC. Translated: CAIRGGTSGSYEQYF.

This chain uses TRBV6-6 with TRBJ1-2; 10 bases are a match to TRBD1. In germline, CDR1 is MNHNY, CDR2 SVGAGI (reference sequence). The CDR3 sequence is 15 residues long. Losses at the gene ends were 4 bases for V and 4 bases for J; bases not matched to a gene: 6. The CDR3 protein is CASSSGDRGLYGYTF. The DNA for the CDR3 is TGTGCCAGCAGTTCGGGGGACAGGGGTCTCTATGGCTACACCTTC.

This chain joins TRBV15 and TRBJ1-5, with TRBD1 as a possible D gene (6 bases). The V gene's germline CDR1 is LNHNV and CDR2 YYDKDF (reference sequence). V lost 1 base to trimming and J lost 4 bases, with 17 bases between them. The CDR3 runs 17 residues. CDR3 bases: TGTGCCACCAGCAGAGCCAAGACCGACGGACAGAATCAGCCCCAGCATTTT. It codes for CATSRAKTDGQNQPQHF.

Concerning this clonotype: A read error is possible here, since a much larger clone lies one base away. J is TRBJ2-1 and V is TRBV20-1; 10 bases are a match to TRBD1. The CDR3 extends over 13 amino acids. The junction had 6 bases not matched to a gene; V was cut back by 3 bases and J by 10 bases. CDR1 and CDR2 from the germline V gene are DFQATT and SNEGSKA (reference sequence). Here the CDR3 DNA reads TGCAGTGCTAGCCGGGACAGGGGCTACGAGCAGTTCTTC. Its translation is CSASRDRGYEQFF.

This clonotype was seen a handful of times. The chain combines TRBV18 with TRBJ1-2, with TRBD1 as a possible D gene (5 bases). Per germline, CDR1 KGHSH and CDR2 LQKENI. Trimming shortened V by 3 bases and J by 3 bases, and 17 bases separated the two germline ends. The CDR3 runs to 16 residues. As DNA, the CDR3 is TGTGCCAGCTCACCCACCATGACTTTAGGGGACTATGGCTACACCTTC. Its protein product is CASSPTMTLGDYGYTF.

This clonotype was found a few times. In DNA, the CDR3 is TGTGCCAGCAGCCCAGACGGCTCCGGGACCCAGTACTTC. Protein product: CASSPDGSGTQYF. The chain uses TRBV7-2 and TRBJ2-5, with D uncertain. Trimming took 5 bases from V and 7 from J, leaving 14 bases between them. This CDR3 comprises 13 residues. CDR1 and CDR2 (germline): SGHTA, FQGNSA. The whole variable domain, remainder taken from reference TRBV7-2 and TRBJ2-5, is GAGVSQSPSNKVTEKGKDVELRCDPISGHTALYWYRQSLGQGLEFLIYFQGNSAPDKSGLPSDRFSAERTGGSVSTLTIQRTQQEDSAVYLCASSPDGSGTQYFGPGTRLLVL.

The chain recombines TRBV2 with TRBJ1-2, with 8 positions matching TRBD1. V was clipped by 6 bases and J by 4 bases; unmatched bases: 10. This CDR3 contains 15 residues. CDR1 is SNHLY and CDR2 is FYNNEI in the germline V gene. The CDR3 DNA sequence: TGTGCCAGCAGCGACAGGGGCCTCAGCCCCTATGGCTACACCTTC. It translates to CASSDRGLSPYGYTF.

This clonotype has a handful of counts. The rearrangement links TRBV12-3 or TRBV12-4 to TRBJ1-1; TRBD1 aligns across 8 bases. This CDR3 region has 14 residues. Losses at the gene ends were 9 bases for V and 0 bases for J; bases not matched to a gene: 6. This CDR3 reads CASRRQGMNTEAFF. CDR3 nucleotide sequence: TGTGCCAGTAGACGACAGGGGATGAACACTGAAGCTTTCTTT.

This chain connects TRBV6-2 or TRBV6-3 to TRBJ2-6, with D hard to call. V shed 5 bases and J shed 0 bases, with 8 bases lying between them. Germline assignment: CDR1 MNHEY and CDR2 SVGEGT. This CDR3 region has 15 residues. The CDR3 DNA is TGTGCCAGCAGTACCGAACACTCTGGGGCCAACGTCCTGACTTTC. This translates into CASSTEHSGANVLTF.

The J gene is TRBJ2-7, the V gene TRBV11-2; D is uncertain. The CDR3 runs to 14 residues. The V gene's germline CDR1 is SGHAT and CDR2 FQNNGV. Trimming stripped 2 bases from V and 7 bases from J, with 15 bases between. The CDR3 protein is CASSLHPKGNEQYF. In DNA, the CDR3 is TGTGCCAGCAGCTTACACCCCAAGGGCAATGAGCAGTACTTC.

The rearrangement joins TRBV2 to TRBJ2-1, with 14 nucleotides matching TRBD2. Germline trimming cut 6 bases from V and 6 bases from J; bases unmatched to any gene: 4. Per the germline V gene, CDR1 is SNHLY and CDR2 is FYNNEI. The CDR3 length is 15 residues. The CDR3 spells CASSRLAGGTNEQFF. CDR3 DNA sequence: TGTGCCAGCAGCCGACTAGCGGGAGGGACCAATGAGCAGTTCTTC.

V usage is TRBV6-5 and J usage is TRBJ2-5, with D uncertain. The better agreement between TRBJ2-7 and the DNA end casts doubt on the J call. The germline V gene has CDR1 MNHEY and CDR2 SVGAGI. This CDR3 region has 14 residues. The chain's CDR3 is CASTGRAGRSEQYF. The CDR3 region has the DNA TGTGCCAGCACCGGCCGAGCCGGACGAAGCGAGCAGTACTTC.

J is TRBJ1-2 and V is TRBV5-1, with D unresolved. Trimming left V 0 bases short and J 1 base short, with 7 bases between. The CDR3 totals 14 residues. Germline V gives CDR1 SGHRS, CDR2 YFSETQ. CDR3 sequence reads: CASSLDGNNYGYTF. The DNA for the CDR3 is TGCGCCAGCAGCTTGGACGGCAATAACTATGGCTACACCTTC.

The chain links TRBV1 to TRBJ1-4; the DNA was not compared with TRBD1, the D call given in the table. TRBV1 counts as a pseudogene. The CDR3 sequence is 17 residues long. Here the CDR3 reads CTSSQGTGGATNEKLFF. CDR3 bases: TGCACCAGCAGCCAAGGGACAGGGGGGGCAACTAATGAAAAACTGTTTTTT.

Comment on this clonotype: One junction end disagrees with the germline gene, perhaps due to a read error. This chain links TRBV18 with TRBJ2-5, with D maybe TRBD1 (5 bases). The DNA end lines up better with TRBJ2-7; the J call may be wrong. The CDR3 has 12 residues. Germline assignment: CDR1 KGHSH and CDR2 LQKENI. The CDR3 region is CASAPDSYEQYF. Written as DNA, the CDR3 is TGTGCCAGCGCACCAGACAGCTACGAGCAGTACTTC.

This clonotype occurred a few times. The gene calls are TRBV11-2 and TRBJ1-1, with D possibly matching TRBD1 (6 bases). Looked up from germline, CDR1 is SGHAT and CDR2 is FQNNGV. There are 16 residues in the CDR3. Deletions cut 6 bases from V and 0 bases from J, with 17 bases between. This CDR3 reads CASRQQGTIMNTEAFF. The CDR3 bases are TGTGCCAGCAGACAACAGGGCACGATAATGAACACTGAAGCTTTCTTT.

This rearrangement joins TRBV6-5 to TRBJ2-7; D gene uncertain. CDR1 and CDR2 (germline): MNHEY, SVGAGI. This CDR3 is 14 amino acids long. The V and J ends lost 5 bases and 1 base respectively, with 12 bases between them. CDR3 nucleotides: TGTGCCAGCAGTGCGACCTACCTATCCTACGAGCAGTACTTC. Its protein product is CASSATYLSYEQYF.

Only a few counts were recorded for this clonotype. This chain connects TRBV4-1 to TRBJ1-4; no reliable D call. Trimming shortened V by 1 base and J by 4 bases, and 10 bases separated the two germline ends. This CDR3 has 15 residues. The germline CDR1 and CDR2 sequences are MGHRA and YSYEKL. In DNA form, the CDR3 reads TGCGCCAGCAGCCAAGTTACAGCCATTAATGAAAAACTGTTTTTT. As protein: CASSQVTAINEKLFF.

Worth noting for this clonotype: A much larger clone lies a single base off, so this may be a read error. The CDR3 sequence is CASRFNTGELFF. The CDR3 coding sequence is TGTGCCAGCAGATTTAACACCGGGGAGCTGTTTTTT. The chain combines TRBV12-3 or TRBV12-4 with TRBJ2-2; the D is unclear. The CDR3 contains 12 residues. The V and J ends lost 6 bases and 2 bases respectively, with 4 bases between them.

This clonotype was picked up a small number of times. The J gene is TRBJ2-5, the V gene TRBV11-2, with D unclear. Germline CDR1 reads SGHAT; CDR2 reads FQNNGV. Trimming cost V 5 bases and J 4 bases, with 11 bases left between them. There are 13 residues in the CDR3. This CDR3 reads CASSPPASETQYF. The CDR3 DNA reads TGTGCCAGCAGCCCCCCCGCGTCAGAGACCCAGTACTTC.

This clonotype was seen more than once but under ten times. The gene calls are TRBV2 and TRBJ2-3; 11 bases agree with TRBD2. After removal of 1 base from V and 1 base from J, the junction contained 1 base not matched to a gene. Germline-derived CDR1 and CDR2 are SNHLY and FYNNEI. This CDR3 is built from 16 residues. This chain's CDR3 is CASSEGTSGRTDTQYF. In nucleotides, the CDR3 is TGTGCCAGCAGTGAAGGGACTAGCGGGCGCACAGATACGCAGTATTTT. Full variable domain (remainder filled in from reference TRBV2 and TRBJ2-3): EPEVTQTPSHQVTQMGQEVILRCVPISNHLYFYWYRQILGQKVEFLVSFYNNEISEKSEIFDDQFSVERPDGSNFTLKIRSTKLEDSAMYFCASSEGTSGRTDTQYFGPGTRLTVL.

The chain links TRBV29-1 to TRBJ2-7, with D maybe TRBD1 (6 bases). Germline V CDR1 and CDR2: SQVTM, ANQGSEA. The CDR3 covers 14 residues. Trimming shortened V by 7 bases and J by 0 bases, and 16 bases separated the two germline ends. As DNA, the CDR3 is TGCAGCGGGGCGGGCCAGGGGAGCTCCTACGAGCAGTACTTC. Residues: CSGAGQGSSYEQYF.

V gene TRBV7-9 combines with J gene TRBJ1-6, with D uncertain. Germline CDR1 reads SEHNR; CDR2 reads FQNEAQ (reference sequence). The CDR3 loop spans 14 amino acids. Between the trimmed V and J ends, which lost 2 bases and 9 bases, there was a span of 11 bases. The CDR3 DNA follows: TGTGCCAGCAGCTTACCGAACCTTGGTTCACCCCTCCACTTT. The encoded protein is CASSLPNLGSPLHF.

In its sample, this clonotype was seen a few times. The chain has TRBV20-1 and TRBJ1-3; perhaps TRBD1 as D (5 bases). V was clipped by 0 bases and J by 2 bases, with 11 bases between them. This CDR3 has 15 amino acids. Germline V gene data show CDR1 as DFQATT and CDR2 as SNEGSKA (reference sequence). The CDR3 sequence is CSARDPQGTGNTIYF. The CDR3 bases are TGCAGTGCTAGAGATCCCCAGGGAACTGGAAACACCATATATTTT.

This sequence joins TRBV6-1 and TRBJ2-7, with TRBD1 matching over 9 bases. The CDR3 runs 14 residues. The junction had 3 bases not matched to a gene; V was cut back by 3 bases and J by 3 bases. CDR1 and CDR2 (germline): MNHNS, SASEGT. In nucleotides, the CDR3 is TGTGCCAGCAGTGAGCCGGGACAGGGCTACGAGCAGTACTTC. Encoded protein: CASSEPGQGYEQYF.

This clonotype has only a few counts. This chain connects TRBV12-3 or TRBV12-4 to TRBJ1-1; a possible D gene is TRBD1 (5 bases). Trimming cost V 3 bases and J 4 bases, with 15 bases left between them. The CDR3 runs to 15 residues. The CDR3 nucleotides are TGTGCCAGCAGTTTGACCGAGGGGCTCGTCACTGAAGCTTTCTTT. Its translation: CASSLTEGLVTEAFF.